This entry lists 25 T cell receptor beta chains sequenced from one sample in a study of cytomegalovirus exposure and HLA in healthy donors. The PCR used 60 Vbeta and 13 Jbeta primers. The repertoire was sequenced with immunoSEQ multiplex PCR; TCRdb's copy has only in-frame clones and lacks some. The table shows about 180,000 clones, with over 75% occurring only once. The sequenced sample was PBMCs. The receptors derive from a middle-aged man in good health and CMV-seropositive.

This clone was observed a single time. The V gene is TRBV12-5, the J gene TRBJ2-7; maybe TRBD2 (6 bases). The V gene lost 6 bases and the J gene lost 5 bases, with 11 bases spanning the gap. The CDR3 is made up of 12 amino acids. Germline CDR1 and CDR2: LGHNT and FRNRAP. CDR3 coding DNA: TGTGCTAGTGGGGAGGGAGGAGACGAGCAGTACTTC. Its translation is CASGEGGDEQYF.

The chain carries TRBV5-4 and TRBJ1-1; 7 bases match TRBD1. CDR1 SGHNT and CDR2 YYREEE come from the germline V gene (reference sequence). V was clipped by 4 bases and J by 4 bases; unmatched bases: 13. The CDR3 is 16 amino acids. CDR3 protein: CASSDRRTGGATEAFF. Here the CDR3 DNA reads TGTGCCAGCAGCGATCGAAGGACAGGAGGGGCCACTGAAGCTTTCTTT.

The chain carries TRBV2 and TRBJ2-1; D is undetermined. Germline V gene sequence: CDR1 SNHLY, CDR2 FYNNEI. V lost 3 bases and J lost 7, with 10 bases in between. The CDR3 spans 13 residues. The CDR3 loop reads CASSDSRWNEQFF. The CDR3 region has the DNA TGTGCCAGCAGTGATTCCCGGTGGAATGAGCAGTTCTTC.

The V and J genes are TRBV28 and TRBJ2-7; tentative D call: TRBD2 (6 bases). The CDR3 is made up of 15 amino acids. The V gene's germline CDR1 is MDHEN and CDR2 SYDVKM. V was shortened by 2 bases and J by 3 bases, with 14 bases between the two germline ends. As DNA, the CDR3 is TGTGCCAGCAGTTTAGCGGGAATTATTAACTACGAGCAGTACTTC. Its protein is CASSLAGIINYEQYF.

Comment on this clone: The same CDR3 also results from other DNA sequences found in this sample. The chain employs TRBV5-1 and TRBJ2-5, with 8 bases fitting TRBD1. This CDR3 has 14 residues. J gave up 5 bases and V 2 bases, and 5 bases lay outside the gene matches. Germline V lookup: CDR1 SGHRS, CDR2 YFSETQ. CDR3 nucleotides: TGCGCCAGCAGCTTAGGACAGGGACAGGAGACCCAGTACTTC. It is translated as CASSLGQGQETQYF.

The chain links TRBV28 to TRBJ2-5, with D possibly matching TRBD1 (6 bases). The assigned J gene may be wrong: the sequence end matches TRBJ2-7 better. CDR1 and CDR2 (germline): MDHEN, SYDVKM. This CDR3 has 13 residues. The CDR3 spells CASRRQASYEQYF. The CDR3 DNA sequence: TGTGCCAGCAGGCGACAGGCCTCCTACGAGCAGTACTTC.

The CDR3 is CASSQAGRGTYGYTF. The DNA for the CDR3 is TGTGCCAGCAGCCAAGCGGGTAGAGGTACATATGGCTACACCTTC. This chain joins TRBV14 and TRBJ1-2; D call uncertain. The CDR3 extends over 15 amino acids. Germline loops: CDR1 SGHDN, CDR2 FVKESK. The V end was cut by 1 base, the J end by 5 bases, with 14 bases between. The entire variable domain, with the rest obtained from reference TRBV14 and TRBJ1-2, is as follows: EAGVTQFPSHSVIEKGQTVTLRCDPISGHDNLYWYRRVMGKEIKFLLHFVKESKQDESGMPNNRFLAERTGGTYSTLKVQPAELEDSGVYFCASSQAGRGTYGYTFGSGTRLTVV.

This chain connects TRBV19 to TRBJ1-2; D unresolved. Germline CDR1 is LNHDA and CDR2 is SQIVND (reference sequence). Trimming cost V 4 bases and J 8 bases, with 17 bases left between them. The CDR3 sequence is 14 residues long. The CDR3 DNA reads TGTGCCAGTAGTACCTCGGGCCTGAGGAGGGGCTACACCTTC. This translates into CASSTSGLRRGYTF.

CDR3 in DNA: TGCGCCAGCAGCCCCGGGACTGCTCTCGAGCAGTACTTC. Translating gives CASSPGTALEQYF. The J gene is TRBJ2-7, the V gene TRBV10-2, with D possibly matching TRBD2 (6 bases). CDR1 is WSHSY, CDR2 SAAADI, per germline. Trimming left V 6 bases short and J 6 bases short, with 15 bases between. The CDR3 is 13 amino acids.

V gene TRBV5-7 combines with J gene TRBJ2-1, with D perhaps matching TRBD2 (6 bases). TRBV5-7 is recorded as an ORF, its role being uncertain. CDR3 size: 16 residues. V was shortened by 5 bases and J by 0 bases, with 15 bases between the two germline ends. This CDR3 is CASRYGTSSSYNEQFF. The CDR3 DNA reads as TGTGCCAGCAGATACGGGACTTCAAGCTCCTACAATGAGCAGTTCTTC.

The CDR3 reads CASSLTSGTDTQYF. In DNA, the CDR3 is TGTGCCAGCAGCTTAACTAGCGGCACAGATACGCAGTATTTT. The chain is built from TRBV7-6 and TRBJ2-3; 7 nucleotides line up with TRBD2. V was clipped by 2 bases and J by 1 base; unmatched bases: 0. CDR1 is SGHVS, CDR2 FNYEAQ, per germline. The CDR3 has 14 residues. Full variable domain (missing parts from reference TRBV7-6 and TRBJ2-3): GAGVSQSPRYKVTKRGQDVALRCDPISGHVSLYWYRQALGQGPEFLTYFNYEAQQDKSGLPNDRFSAERPEGSISTLTIQRTEQRDSAMYRCASSLTSGTDTQYFGPGTRLTVL.

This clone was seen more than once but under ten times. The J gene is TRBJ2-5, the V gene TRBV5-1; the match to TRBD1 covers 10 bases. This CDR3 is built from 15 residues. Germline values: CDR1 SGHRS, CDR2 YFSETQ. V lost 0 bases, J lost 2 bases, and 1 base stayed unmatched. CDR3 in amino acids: CASSLGTGGQETQYF. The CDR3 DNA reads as TGCGCCAGCAGCTTGGGGACAGGGGGGCAAGAGACCCAGTACTTC.

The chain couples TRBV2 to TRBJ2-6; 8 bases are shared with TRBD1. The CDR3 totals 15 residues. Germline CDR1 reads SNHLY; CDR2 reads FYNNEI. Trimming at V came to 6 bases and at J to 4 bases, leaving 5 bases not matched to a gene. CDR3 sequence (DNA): TGTGCCAGCAGGGACAGGGTCGGGGGGGCCAACGTCCTGACTTTC. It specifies CASRDRVGGANVLTF.

The CDR3 sequence is CASSLAGAGQINEQFF. In DNA form, the CDR3 reads TGCGCCAGCAGCTTGGCCGGTGCAGGGCAGATCAATGAGCAGTTCTTC. This chain uses TRBV5-1 with TRBJ2-1, with D possibly TRBD1 on 5 matching bases. CDR3 length: 16 amino acids. V lost 0 bases to trimming and J lost 6 bases, with 16 bases between them. The germline V gene has CDR1 SGHRS and CDR2 YFSETQ.

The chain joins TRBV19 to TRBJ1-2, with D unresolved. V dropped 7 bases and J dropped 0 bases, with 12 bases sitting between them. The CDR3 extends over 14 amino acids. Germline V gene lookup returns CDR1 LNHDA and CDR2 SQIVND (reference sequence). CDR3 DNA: TGTGCCAGTACCATCAACATGGCTAACTATGGCTACACCTTC. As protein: CASTINMANYGYTF.

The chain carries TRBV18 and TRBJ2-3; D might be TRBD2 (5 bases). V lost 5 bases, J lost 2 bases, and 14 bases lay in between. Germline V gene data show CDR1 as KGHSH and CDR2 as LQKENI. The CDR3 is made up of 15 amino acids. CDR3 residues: CASSANSGNTDTQYF. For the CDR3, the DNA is TGTGCCAGCTCAGCCAACTCGGGGAACACAGATACGCAGTATTTT. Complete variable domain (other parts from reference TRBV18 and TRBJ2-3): NAGVMQNPRHLVRRRGQEARLRCSPMKGHSHVYWYRQLPEEGLKFMVYLQKENIIDESGMPKERFSAEFPKEGPSILRIQQVVRGDSAAYFCASSANSGNTDTQYFGPGTRLTVL.

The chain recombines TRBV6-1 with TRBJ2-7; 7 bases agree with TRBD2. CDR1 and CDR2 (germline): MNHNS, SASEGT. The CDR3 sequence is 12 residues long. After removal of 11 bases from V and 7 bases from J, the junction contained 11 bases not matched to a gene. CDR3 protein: CAGGEAFQEQYF. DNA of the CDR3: TGTGCCGGGGGGGAGGCCTTCCAAGAGCAGTACTTC.

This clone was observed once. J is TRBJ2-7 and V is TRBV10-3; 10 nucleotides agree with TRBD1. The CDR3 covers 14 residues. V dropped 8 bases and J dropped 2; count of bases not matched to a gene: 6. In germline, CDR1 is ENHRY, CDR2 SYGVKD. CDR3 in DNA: TGTGCCATCGCGGGACAGGGGAGTACCTACGAGCAGTACTTC. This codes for CAIAGQGSTYEQYF.

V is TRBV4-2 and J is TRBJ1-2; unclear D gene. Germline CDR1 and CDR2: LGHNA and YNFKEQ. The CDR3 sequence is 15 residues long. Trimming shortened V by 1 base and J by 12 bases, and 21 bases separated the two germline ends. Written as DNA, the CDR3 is TGTGCCAGCAGCCAAGGCACCGGCGACGTAAGTGCGGACACCTTC. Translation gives CASSQGTGDVSADTF.

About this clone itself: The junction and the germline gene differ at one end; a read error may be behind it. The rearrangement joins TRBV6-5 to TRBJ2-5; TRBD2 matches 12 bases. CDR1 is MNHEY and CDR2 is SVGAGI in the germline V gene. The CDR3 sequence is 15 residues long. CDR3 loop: CASSQTSGRQETRYF. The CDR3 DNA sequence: TGTGCCAGCAGTCAGACTAGCGGGAGACAAGAGACCCGGTACTTC.

The CDR3 spells CASSPGQGPRAGELFF. CDR3 nucleotide sequence: TGTGCCAGCAGCCCTGGACAGGGGCCCAGGGCCGGGGAGCTGTTTTTT. The V gene is TRBV4-2, the J gene TRBJ2-2; 9 positions agree with TRBD1. Germline V CDR1 and CDR2: LGHNA, YNFKEQ. The CDR3 is made up of 16 amino acids. The V gene end was trimmed by 4 bases and the J gene end by 6 bases; junction bases not matched to a gene: 9.

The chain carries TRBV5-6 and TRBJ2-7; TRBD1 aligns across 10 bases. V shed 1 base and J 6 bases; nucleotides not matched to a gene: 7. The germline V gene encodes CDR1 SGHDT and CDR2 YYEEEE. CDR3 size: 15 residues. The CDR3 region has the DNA TGTGCCAGCAGCTTGCGGGGGACAGGGGCGATCGAGCAGTACTTC. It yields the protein CASSLRGTGAIEQYF.

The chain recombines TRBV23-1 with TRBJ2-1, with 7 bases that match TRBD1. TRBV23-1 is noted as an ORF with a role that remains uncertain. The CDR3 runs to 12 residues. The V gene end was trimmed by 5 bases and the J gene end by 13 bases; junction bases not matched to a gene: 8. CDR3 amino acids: CASSSLQGCQFF. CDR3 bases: TGCGCCAGCAGTTCATTACAGGGGTGCCAGTTCTTC.

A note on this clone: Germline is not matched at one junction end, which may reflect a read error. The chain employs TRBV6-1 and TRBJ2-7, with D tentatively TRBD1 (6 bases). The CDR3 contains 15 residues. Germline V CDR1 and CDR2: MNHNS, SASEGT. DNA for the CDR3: TGTGTCAGCACCGAGATGGGGGCCTGGTCCTACGAGCAGTACTTC. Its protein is CVSTEMGAWSYEQYF.

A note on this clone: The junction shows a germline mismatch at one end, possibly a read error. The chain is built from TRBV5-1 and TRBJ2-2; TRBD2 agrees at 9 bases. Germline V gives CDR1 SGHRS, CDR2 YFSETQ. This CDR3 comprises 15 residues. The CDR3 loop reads CASNLAGTNTGQLFF. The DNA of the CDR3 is TGCGCCAGCAACCTAGCGGGGACGAACACCGGGCAGCTGTTTTTT.